The 32 T cell receptor beta chains reported below all come from one sample, sequenced in a study of prognosis after radiotherapy for stage I lung cancer. The genomic DNA TCR beta CDR3 region underwent two rounds of multiplex PCR. TRBV and TRBJ genes each had their own specific primers in first-round PCR. Using its own MiXCR run on the multiplex PCR reads, TCRdb lists one record per CDR3 protein. The sample lists 15,000 to 20,000 distinct CDR3 sequences; about 46% were seen once. The material was PBMCs, obtained before or after stereotactic body radiation therapy (not recorded which). These receptors all come from a donor at least 50 years old with non-small cell lung cancer.

The V call is TRBV24-1, the J call TRBJ2-1, with D possibly TRBD2 on 7 matching bases. Trimming shortened V by 5 bases and J by 8 bases, and 21 bases separated the two germline ends. CDR1 and CDR2 (germline): KGHDR, SFDVKD. The CDR3 is made up of 16 amino acids. This chain's CDR3 is CATSGGGVNECDEQFF. CDR3 in DNA: TGTGCCACCAGTGGAGGGGGGGTCAATGAATGTGATGAGCAGTTCTTC.

This clonotype was detected many times. The V gene is TRBV6-4, the J gene TRBJ2-1; 13 positions agree with TRBD2. Germline CDR1 MRHNA, CDR2 SNTAGT. The J segment lost 2 bases and the V segment lost 10 bases, leaving 11 bases of the junction unmatched. This CDR3 contains 17 residues. CDR3 coding DNA: TGTGCCACCTACAAGGGGGGACTAGCGGGGACCTACAATGAGCAGTTCTTC. Its protein is CATYKGGLAGTYNEQFF.

This chain links TRBV19 with TRBJ2-1; 8 bases agree with TRBD2. This CDR3 has 16 residues. The germline V gene has CDR1 LNHDA and CDR2 SQIVND (reference sequence). J gave up 4 bases and V 5 bases, and 10 bases lay outside the gene matches. The CDR3 DNA reads as TGTGCCAGTAGTCCCCGGGGGGGTCTATTGTACAATGAGCAGTTCTTC. It translates to CASSPRGGLLYNEQFF.

This chain connects TRBV24-1 to TRBJ2-1, with D perhaps TRBD2 (5 bases). The V end was cut by 5 bases, the J end by 5 bases, with 18 bases between. CDR1 is KGHDR and CDR2 is SFDVKD in the germline V gene. This CDR3 has 16 residues. CDR3 sequence reads: CATSAQPRAGNNEQFF. CDR3 DNA sequence: TGTGCCACCAGTGCCCAGCCCCGCGCGGGTAACAATGAGCAGTTCTTC.

The table lists this clonotype with many counts. The gene calls are TRBV12-3 or TRBV12-4 and TRBJ2-3, with 7 bases aligning to TRBD2. The trim removed 6 bases at V and 4 bases at J, leaving 10 bases unmatched. CDR3 length equals 15 residues. CDR3: CASRGWEGRSDTQYF. The CDR3 nucleotides are TGTGCCAGCAGGGGGTGGGAGGGCCGTTCAGATACGCAGTATTTT.

This chain joins TRBV20-1 and TRBJ2-2, with D hard to call. Germline CDR1 and CDR2: DFQATT and SNEGSKA (reference sequence). The CDR3 runs 13 residues. V dropped 0 bases and J dropped 10 bases, with 12 bases sitting between them. This chain's CDR3 is CSARDLGVEELFF. As DNA, the CDR3 is TGCAGTGCTAGAGATCTTGGGGTCGAGGAGCTGTTTTTT.

This clonotype was counted at least ten times. This sequence joins TRBV5-1 and TRBJ2-7; 8 nucleotides line up with TRBD1. This CDR3 is 14 amino acids long. Looked up from germline, CDR1 is SGHRS and CDR2 is YFSETQ. Trimming cost V 3 bases and J 2 bases; bases outside gene matches: 4. CDR3 sequence (DNA): TGCGCCAGCAGCTCACGACAGGGGACCTACGAGCAGTACTTC. Translated, it gives CASSSRQGTYEQYF.

In its sample, this clonotype was seen a few times. This may come from a read error, since a much larger clone is one base off. The chain employs TRBV7-6 and TRBJ2-5; TRBD1 aligns across 7 bases. Germline V CDR1 and CDR2: SGHVS, FNYEAQ. This CDR3 region has 15 residues. With 8 bases clipped from V and 1 base from J, the junction kept 10 bases outside the gene matches. The CDR3 region is CASSPQGVVQETQYF. The CDR3 coding sequence is TGTGCCAGCTCCCCCCAGGGGGTAGTCCAAGAGACCCAGTACTTC.

By its share, this clonotype is medium-sized (0.01 to 0.1%). The chain is built from TRBV5-1 and TRBJ1-2; 9 nucleotides agree with TRBD1. CDR1 and CDR2 (germline): SGHRS, YFSETQ. This CDR3 has 13 residues. After removal of 2 bases from V and 9 bases from J, the junction contained 5 bases not matched to a gene. The CDR3 is CASSFGDRVRYTF. The CDR3 DNA follows: TGCGCCAGCAGCTTTGGGGACAGGGTTCGCTACACCTTC.

The chain carries TRBV27 and TRBJ1-2; weak D call: TRBD1 (5 bases). This CDR3 contains 14 residues. Germline CDR1 and CDR2: MNHEY and SMNVEV (reference sequence). Trimming cost V 6 bases and J 5 bases, with 16 bases left between them. CDR3 bases: TGTGCCAGCAGCTCCGTGTCAGGGAGGTATGGCTACACCTTC. Its protein is CASSSVSGRYGYTF.

This chain links TRBV5-4 with TRBJ2-7; D may be TRBD2 (6 bases). Germline V gene data show CDR1 as SGHNT and CDR2 as YYREEE (reference sequence). There are 15 residues in the CDR3. Trimming pared 0 bases from V and 3 bases from J, leaving 13 bases between. The CDR3: CASSLGGTPFYEQYF. CDR3 nucleotides: TGTGCCAGCAGCTTGGGCGGGACTCCATTCTACGAGCAGTACTTC.

Notes on this clonotype: The junction and the germline gene differ at one end; a read error may be behind it. The chain employs TRBV5-1 and TRBJ1-6; 7 bases match TRBD1. The CDR3 runs 14 residues. Per the germline V gene, CDR1 is SGHRS and CDR2 is YFSETQ. The CDR3 sequence is CASRLERGLSPLHF. For the CDR3, the DNA is TGCGCCAGCAGATTGGAAAGGGGGCTTTCACCCCTCCACTTT.

Ten or more counts support this clonotype. The CDR3 here is CASSLRSASGRSGEQYF. The CDR3 DNA reads as TGTGCCAGCAGTTTAAGGTCGGCTAGCGGGAGATCTGGGGAGCAGTACTTC. The chain has TRBV28 and TRBJ2-7; TRBD2 aligns across 10 bases. Losses at the gene ends were 2 bases for V and 7 bases for J; bases not matched to a gene: 14. Germline V CDR1 and CDR2: MDHEN, SYDVKM. This CDR3 spans 17 amino acids.

V gene TRBV28 combines with J gene TRBJ1-6; D is uncertain. Germline assignment: CDR1 MDHEN and CDR2 SYDVKM. The V end lost 2 bases, the J end lost 7 bases, and 9 bases lay between the germline ends. The CDR3 is 14 amino acids. CDR3 residues: CASSLRRINSPLHF. The CDR3 DNA reads as TGTGCCAGCAGTTTACGGCGGATCAATTCACCCCTCCACTTT.

This clonotype was picked up one time. J is TRBJ2-7 and V is TRBV6-1; 7 positions match TRBD2. This CDR3 contains 16 residues. Germline-derived CDR1 and CDR2 are MNHNS and SASEGT. V trimming: 7 bases; J trimming: 6 bases; junction bases outside the gene matches: 18. DNA for the CDR3: TGTGCCAGCAATCCTAGCGGCTCTCAGATAACTGGCGAGCAGTACTTC. It codes for CASNPSGSQITGEQYF.

The chain is built from TRBV27 and TRBJ1-2, with a tentative D call TRBD1 (6 bases). V was trimmed by 5 bases and J by 4 bases, leaving 11 bases between them. The CDR3 is 13 amino acids. The V gene's germline CDR1 is MNHEY and CDR2 SMNVEV (reference sequence). The CDR3 protein is CASSPLDSYGYTF. The CDR3 region has the DNA TGTGCCAGCAGTCCCCTGGACAGCTATGGCTACACCTTC.

V gene TRBV6-6 combines with J gene TRBJ2-7; 7 positions agree with TRBD1. The V gene end was trimmed by 0 bases and the J gene end by 2 bases; junction bases not matched to a gene: 7. Germline CDR1 and CDR2: MNHNY and SVGAGI (reference sequence). The CDR3 runs to 16 residues. Here the CDR3 reads CASSYSLYQGAYEQYF. DNA for the CDR3: TGTGCCAGCAGTTACTCGCTATATCAGGGGGCCTACGAGCAGTACTTC.

As concerns this clonotype: A far larger clone is one base from this, pointing to a likely read error. The chain uses TRBV6-4 and TRBJ2-7, with 15 bases that match TRBD2. Germline CDR1 MRHNA, CDR2 SNTAGT. The CDR3 is 16 amino acids. This chain's CDR3 is CASKLTGTSGRYEHYF. Written as DNA, the CDR3 is TGTGCCAGCAAATTAACCGGGACTAGCGGGAGGTACGAGCATTACTTC.

This clonotype was counted only a few times. A much larger clone differs from this one at a single base, so this may be a read error. The chain is built from TRBV6-2 or TRBV6-3 and TRBJ1-1; D may be TRBD1 (5 bases). There are 18 residues in the CDR3. Trimming took off 4 bases at V and 3 bases at J, with 24 bases between the two ends. From germline, CDR1 is MNHEY and CDR2 SVGEGT. The CDR3 spells CASSFASRGPQGDTEAFF. CDR3 sequence (DNA): TGTGCCAGCAGTTTCGCGTCGAGAGGGCCTCAAGGGGACACTGAAGCTTTCTTT.

This clonotype was detected many times. The chain recombines TRBV2 with TRBJ2-7, with D maybe TRBD2 (6 bases). The V end was cut by 7 bases, the J end by 1 base, with 14 bases between. Germline V gene sequence: CDR1 SNHLY, CDR2 FYNNEI. The CDR3 consists of 14 residues. In DNA, the CDR3 is TGTGCCAGCAAGGGCGGGACGATATCCTACGAGCAGTACTTC. It codes for CASKGGTISYEQYF.

The V call is TRBV7-9, the J call TRBJ2-5, with TRBD2 matching 7 bases. Germline CDR1 reads SEHNR; CDR2 reads FQNEAQ (reference sequence). The CDR3 runs 16 residues. Trimming removed 2 bases from V and 2 bases from J; junction bases left unmatched: 8. In nucleotides, the CDR3 is TGTGCCAGCAGCTTACAGCGGGAAAGCTTTCAAGAGACCCAGTACTTC. This sequence encodes CASSLQRESFQETQYF.

The V gene is TRBV11-2, the J gene TRBJ2-5; no clear D gene. The germline CDR1 and CDR2 sequences are SGHAT and FQNNGV. The CDR3 loop spans 13 amino acids. Trimming removed 1 base at V and 2 bases at J, with 5 bases between. CDR3 sequence reads: CASSLGWQETQYF. The DNA of the CDR3 is TGTGCCAGCAGCTTAGGATGGCAAGAGACCCAGTACTTC.

This clonotype was detected many times. This chain uses TRBV20-1 with TRBJ2-7; TRBD1 agrees at 7 bases. After removal of 3 bases from V and 0 bases from J, the junction contained 5 bases not matched to a gene. The germline CDR1 and CDR2 sequences are DFQATT and SNEGSKA (reference sequence). The CDR3 is 14 amino acids. CDR3 sequence: CSASTGTASYEQYF. The CDR3 DNA reads TGCAGTGCTAGTACCGGGACAGCCTCCTACGAGCAGTACTTC.

This clonotype showed up many times. The CDR3 nucleotides read TGTGCCAGCAGTTCACAGGTATACGAGCAGTACTTC. It translates to CASSSQVYEQYF. This chain uses TRBV2 with TRBJ2-7, with D perhaps TRBD1 (5 bases). The V gene's germline CDR1 is SNHLY and CDR2 FYNNEI. With 5 bases removed from V and 4 bases from J, the gap between germline ends came to 9 bases. CDR3 length: 12 residues.

This chain links TRBV28 with TRBJ2-2; TRBD1 matches 8 bases. The V segment lost 4 bases and the J segment 4 bases; nucleotides outside the gene matches: 2. The CDR3 contains 14 residues. The germline gives CDR1 MDHEN, CDR2 SYDVKM. CDR3 sequence: CASSSGTGTGELFF. In DNA, the CDR3 is TGTGCCAGCAGTTCCGGGACAGGCACCGGGGAGCTGTTTTTT.

In regard to this clonotype: The CDR3 does not close with the conserved phenylalanine or tryptophan, likely indicating a read error. V gene TRBV29-1 combines with J gene TRBJ2-6; 10 nucleotides align to TRBD1. Germline V gives CDR1 SQVTM, CDR2 ANQGSEA. This CDR3 contains 18 residues. After removal of 6 bases from V and 0 bases from J, the junction contained 11 bases not matched to a gene. CDR3: CSVSFRDRGISGANVLTL. CDR3 coding DNA: TGCAGCGTGAGCTTCCGGGACAGGGGAATCTCTGGGGCCAACGTCCTGACTCTC.

Notes on this clonotype: The junction departs from germline at one end; a sequencing error may be responsible. The chain joins TRBV18 to TRBJ1-5; D might be TRBD1 (5 bases). The CDR3 extends over 14 amino acids. Germline CDR1 and CDR2: KGHSH and LQKENI. The CDR3 spells CTSSPDTRNQPQHF. CDR3 nucleotides: TGTACCAGCTCACCGGACACCCGCAATCAGCCCCAGCATTTT.

V and J are TRBV11-1 and TRBJ2-7; D uncertain. Germline V gene lookup returns CDR1 SGHAT and CDR2 FQDESV (reference sequence). V was cut by 0 bases and J by 6 bases, with 27 bases left in between. The CDR3 covers 19 residues. CDR3 nucleotide sequence: TGTGCCAGCAGCTTAGCCGGAATCCCGGGTGGGGTATCCCCCACCGAGCAGTACTTC. Translating gives CASSLAGIPGGVSPTEQYF.

This clonotype was detected only once. The chain carries TRBV6-5 and TRBJ2-1, with a tentative D call TRBD2 (5 bases). Trimming pared 2 bases from V and 3 bases from J, leaving 23 bases between. This CDR3 has 19 residues. Per the germline V gene, CDR1 is MNHEY and CDR2 is SVGAGI. Here the CDR3 reads CASSYPTGIVGFLYNEQFF. Written as DNA, the CDR3 is TGTGCCAGCAGTTACCCCACCGGGATCGTGGGATTTCTCTACAATGAGCAGTTCTTC.

The chain couples TRBV5-5 to TRBJ2-5, with D perhaps TRBD1 (5 bases). There are 15 residues in the CDR3. Germline V gene lookup returns CDR1 SGHKS and CDR2 YYEKEE (reference sequence). V dropped 4 bases and J dropped 3 bases, with 16 bases sitting between them. The CDR3 spells CASSHYTAGKETQYF. The CDR3, as DNA: TGTGCCAGCAGCCATTACACGGCAGGGAAAGAGACCCAGTACTTC. The complete variable domain, with remaining parts taken from reference TRBV5-5 and TRBJ2-5, reads DAGVTQSPTHLIKTRGQQVTLRCSPISGHKSVSWYQQVLGQGPQFIFQYYEKEERGRGNFPDRFSARQFPNYSSELNVNALLLGDSALYLCASSHYTAGKETQYFGPGTRLLVL.

By proportion, this clonotype is medium-sized (0.01 to 0.1%). The J gene is TRBJ2-7, the V gene TRBV28; 9 bases agree with TRBD1. The CDR3 has 14 residues. CDR1 and CDR2 from the germline V gene are MDHEN and SYDVKM. The ends lost 6 bases at V and 3 bases at J; junction bases unmatched: 6. In DNA form, the CDR3 reads TGTGCCAGCAGCAACACAGGGGGCGACTACGAGCAGTACTTC. Translation gives CASSNTGGDYEQYF.

In this sample, this clonotype is medium-sized. The V gene is TRBV27, the J gene TRBJ2-7; TRBD1 matches 7 bases. The CDR3 is made up of 14 amino acids. Looked up from germline, CDR1 is MNHEY and CDR2 is SMNVEV (reference sequence). Germline trimming cut 6 bases from V and 1 base from J; bases unmatched to any gene: 6. The CDR3 loop is CASSLTTGSYEQYF. The CDR3 coding sequence is TGTGCCAGCAGCTTGACGACAGGGTCCTACGAGCAGTACTTC.